The clone carrying this T cell receptor (beta chain) showed up many times. The sample is drawn from a study of T cells in Graves' hyperthyroidism and ophthalmopathy. The CDR3 contains 15 residues. V lost 0 bases and J lost 6, with 14 bases in between. Germline CDR1 reads SGHNT; CDR2 reads YENEEA. Amplification of TCR beta CDR3 regions used RNA as the template. First-round RT-PCR of the TCR CDR3 relied on the HTBI primer set. TCRdb independently ran MiXCR on the multiplex PCR reads; one entry per CDR3 protein. The sample shows 280,000 or so distinct CDR3 sequences, 25% to 30% of them seen only once. Together with thyroid ultrasound, orbital computed tomography, serum thyroxine and TRAb, clinical symptoms were used for diagnoses. Fresh peripheral blood, around 11 ml of it, supplied the PBMCs.

This sequence joins TRBV11-3 and TRBJ1-1; unclear D gene. The sequencing sample was made of blood. This clonotype originated in a man aged 35 to 55 with Graves' hyperthyroidism that later progressed to Graves' ophthalmopathy. DNA for the CDR3: TGTGCCAGCAGCTTAGATGGTTGGGGAAGGGCTGAAGCTTTCTTT. This gives the protein CASSLDGWGRAEAFF.